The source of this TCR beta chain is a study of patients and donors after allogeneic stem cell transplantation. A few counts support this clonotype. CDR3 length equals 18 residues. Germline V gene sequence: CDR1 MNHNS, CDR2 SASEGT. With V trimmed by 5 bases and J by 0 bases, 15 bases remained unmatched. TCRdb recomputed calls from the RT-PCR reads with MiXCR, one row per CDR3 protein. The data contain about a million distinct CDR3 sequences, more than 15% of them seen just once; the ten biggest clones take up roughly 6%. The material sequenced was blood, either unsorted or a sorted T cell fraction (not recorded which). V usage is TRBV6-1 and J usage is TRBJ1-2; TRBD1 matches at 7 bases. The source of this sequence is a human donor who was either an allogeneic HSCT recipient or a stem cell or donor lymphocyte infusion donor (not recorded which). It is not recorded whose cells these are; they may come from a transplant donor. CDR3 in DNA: TGTGCCAGCAGTCTCATCCCCCCGGGACAGATATCTAACTATGGCTACACCTTC. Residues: CASSLIPPGQISNYGYTF.